Listed here are 2 T cell receptor beta chains from one sample, sequenced in a study of cytomegalovirus exposure and HLA in healthy donors. Use of 60 Vbeta and 13 Jbeta primers characterized the PCR. Produced via immunoSEQ multiplex PCR; TCRdb's table is partial and in-frame only. The data hold 220,000 or so clones, with roughly 80% observed a single time. Sequenced sample: PBMCs. The origin of the receptors is a woman aged 40 to 50 in good health and CMV-seronegative.

This chain connects TRBV7-3 to TRBJ2-2, with TRBD1 as a possible D gene (7 bases). Deletions cut 3 bases from V and 0 bases from J, with 11 bases between. The CDR3 has 16 residues. Germline V lookup: CDR1 SGHTA, CDR2 FQGTGA. The CDR3 nucleotides read TGTGCCAGCAGCTTTGGGGGGACAGCGAACACCGGGGAGCTGTTTTTT. Protein: CASSFGGTANTGELFF.

The chain couples TRBV6-5 to TRBJ2-2; D uncertain. V lost 0 bases and J lost 7, with 12 bases in between. This CDR3 is built from 15 residues. The germline V gene has CDR1 MNHEY and CDR2 SVGAGI. DNA of the CDR3: TGTGCCAGCAGTTACTCGAACCCCGTCGGCGGGGAGCTGTTTTTT. This gives the protein CASSYSNPVGGELFF.